This TCR beta chain was found in a study of blood T cell repertoires in COVID-19. Whole-study context: There were acute and convalescent COVID-19 samples, and they came from the United States, Italy and Spain. PBMCs, B-cell-depleted T cells, or T cells provided the cDNA or gDNA that made up the material.

This clone was found once. Sequenced by immunoSEQ multiplex PCR; TCRdb stores in-frame clones only, minus some. The sample lists about 220,000 clones; 65% to 90% were seen once. The CDR3 consists of 15 residues. With 0 bases clipped from V and 1 base from J, the junction kept 0 bases outside the gene matches. Looked up from germline, CDR1 is SGHRS and CDR2 is YFSETQ. The chain carries TRBV5-1 and TRBJ2-2; 7 nucleotides agree with TRBD2. The sequenced material came from peripheral blood. The source of this sequence is a man aged 50 to 60 with active or convalescent COVID-19. CDR3 bases: TGCGCCAGCAGCTTGGCGGGGGGGAACACCGGGGAGCTGTTTTTT. It is translated as CASSLAGGNTGELFF.